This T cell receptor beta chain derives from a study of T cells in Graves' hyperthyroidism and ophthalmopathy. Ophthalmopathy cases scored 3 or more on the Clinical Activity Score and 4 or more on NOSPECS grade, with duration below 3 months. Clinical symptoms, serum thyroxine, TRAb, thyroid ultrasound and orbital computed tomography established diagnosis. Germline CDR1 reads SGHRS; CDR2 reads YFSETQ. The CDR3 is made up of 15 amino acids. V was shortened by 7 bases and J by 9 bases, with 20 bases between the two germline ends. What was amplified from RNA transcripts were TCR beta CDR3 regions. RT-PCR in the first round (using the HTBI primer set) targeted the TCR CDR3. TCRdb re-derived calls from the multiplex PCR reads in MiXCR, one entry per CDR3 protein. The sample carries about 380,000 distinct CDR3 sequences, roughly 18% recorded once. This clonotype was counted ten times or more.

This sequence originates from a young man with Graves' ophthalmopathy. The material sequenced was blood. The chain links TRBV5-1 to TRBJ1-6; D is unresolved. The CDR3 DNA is TGCGCCAGCCAAGAAGGGCCTCGGGTGAGTTCACCCCTCCACTTT. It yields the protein CASQEGPRVSSPLHF.